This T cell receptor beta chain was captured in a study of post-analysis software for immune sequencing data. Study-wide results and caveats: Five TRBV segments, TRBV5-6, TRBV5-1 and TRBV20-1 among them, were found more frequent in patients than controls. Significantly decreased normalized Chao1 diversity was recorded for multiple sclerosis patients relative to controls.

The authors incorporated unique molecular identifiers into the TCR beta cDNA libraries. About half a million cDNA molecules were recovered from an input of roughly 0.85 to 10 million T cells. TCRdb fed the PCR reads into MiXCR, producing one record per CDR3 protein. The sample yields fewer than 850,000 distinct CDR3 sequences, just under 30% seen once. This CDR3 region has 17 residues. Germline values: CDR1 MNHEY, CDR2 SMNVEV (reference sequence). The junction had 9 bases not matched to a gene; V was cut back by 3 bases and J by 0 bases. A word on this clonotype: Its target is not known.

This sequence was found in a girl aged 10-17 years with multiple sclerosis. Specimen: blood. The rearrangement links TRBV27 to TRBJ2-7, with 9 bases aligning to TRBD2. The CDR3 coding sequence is TGTGCCAGCAGTTTTCGACGGACTAGCGCCTCCTCCTACGAGCAGTACTTC. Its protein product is CASSFRRTSASSYEQYF.